The 19 T cell receptor beta chains given below trace back to one sample, sequenced in a study of PD-1 blockade in classical Hodgkin lymphoma. Time point: newly diagnosed, previously untreated cHL patient sample. Some clones are missing from TCRdb's copy, which holds only in-frame ones; the method was immunoSEQ multiplex PCR. The top ten hold 3.8% of the sample, which has around 27,000 clones, roughly 90% seen once. The specimen was peripheral blood mononuclear cells (PBMCs). These receptors were taken from a human donor with classical Hodgkin lymphoma.

CDR3 amino acids: CASSQVAGGHGANVLTF. DNA of the CDR3: TGTGCCAGCAGCCAAGTAGCGGGAGGGCACGGGGCCAACGTCCTGACTTTC. The genes are TRBV14 and TRBJ2-6; TRBD2 matches 11 bases. CDR1 is SGHDN, CDR2 FVKESK, per germline. The CDR3 extends over 17 amino acids. The junction had 3 bases not matched to a gene; V was cut back by 1 base and J by 4 bases.

This CDR3 reads CASSQDGTGRGWNEQFF. The CDR3 coding sequence is TGTGCCAGCAGCCAAGATGGGACCGGGAGAGGGTGGAATGAGCAGTTCTTC. The chain recombines TRBV14 with TRBJ2-1; weak D call: TRBD2 (6 bases). The length of the CDR3 is 17 residues. Germline V gene lookup returns CDR1 SGHDN and CDR2 FVKESK. Trimming took off 0 bases at V and 7 bases at J, with 19 bases between the two ends.

The rearrangement links TRBV6-5 to TRBJ2-7; D is possibly TRBD1 (6 bases). This CDR3 has 13 amino acids. V shed 5 bases and J shed 2 bases, with 10 bases lying between them. The germline CDR1 and CDR2 sequences are MNHEY and SVGAGI. The CDR3 reads CASSPGTTYEQYF. The CDR3 nucleotides read TGTGCCAGCAGTCCTGGGACAACCTACGAGCAGTACTTC.

The chain couples TRBV30 to TRBJ1-6; D is undetermined. The CDR3 spans 13 residues. Deletions cut 4 bases from V and 7 bases from J, with 11 bases between. Germline values: CDR1 GTSNPN, CDR2 SVGIG (reference sequence). For the CDR3, the DNA is TGTGCCTGGAATCTGGGGTTGAATTCACCCCTCCACTTT. Translating gives CAWNLGLNSPLHF.

The chain carries TRBV9 and TRBJ2-5; the match to TRBD2 covers 9 bases. The CDR3 runs 15 residues. V lost 0 bases to trimming and J lost 7 bases; unmatched junction nucleotides: 7. Germline CDR1 reads SGDLS; CDR2 reads YYNGEE. The CDR3 here is CASSVEGLAGRTQYF. The CDR3 DNA reads as TGTGCCAGCAGCGTAGAGGGGCTAGCGGGGAGGACCCAGTACTTC.

The chain uses TRBV6-5 and TRBJ1-1; 9 bases map to TRBD1. CDR3 length equals 15 residues. V shed 4 bases and J 5 bases; nucleotides not matched to a gene: 8. Germline-derived CDR1 and CDR2 are MNHEY and SVGAGI. The CDR3, as DNA: TGTGCCAGCAGTTCATCGGACAGGGGTTTGACTGAAGCTTTCTTT. It encodes CASSSSDRGLTEAFF.

Here the CDR3 DNA reads TGTGCCAGCAGTTTCTCGAACTATGGCTACACCTTC. Translating gives CASSFSNYGYTF. This chain connects TRBV28 to TRBJ1-2; D uncertain. Between the trimmed V and J ends, which lost 3 bases and 2 bases, there was a span of 4 bases. This CDR3 is 12 amino acids long. Germline V CDR1 and CDR2: MDHEN, SYDVKM.

The chain carries TRBV27 and TRBJ1-5; 7 bases line up with TRBD1. J lost 2 bases, V lost 5 bases, and 15 bases had no gene match. Germline CDR1 is MNHEY and CDR2 is SMNVEV (reference sequence). The CDR3 contains 18 residues. The CDR3 DNA sequence: TGTGCCAGCAGTCCTAACCCGACAGGGTCGTTACGCAATCAGCCCCAGCATTTT. This encodes CASSPNPTGSLRNQPQHF.

V gene TRBV28 combines with J gene TRBJ1-5; D perhaps matches TRBD1 (5 bases). This CDR3 spans 13 amino acids. Trimming took 6 bases from V and 1 from J, leaving 7 bases between them. Per germline, CDR1 MDHEN and CDR2 SYDVKM. CDR3 DNA sequence: TGTGCCAGCAGGGGGCCGAGCAATCAGCCCCAGCATTTT. As protein: CASRGPSNQPQHF.

V and J are TRBV7-2 and TRBJ2-7, with a weak D call TRBD1 (5 bases). Trimming took off 1 base at V and 4 bases at J, with 14 bases between the two ends. The CDR3 covers 15 residues. Germline values: CDR1 SGHTA, CDR2 FQGNSA. CDR3 in amino acids: CASSLGGARQYEQYF. In nucleotides, the CDR3 is TGTGCCAGCAGCTTAGGGGGCGCTCGTCAATACGAGCAGTACTTC.

The chain is built from TRBV27 and TRBJ1-2; TRBD1 is a possible D gene (6 bases). This CDR3 spans 14 amino acids. CDR1 and CDR2 from the germline V gene are MNHEY and SMNVEV (reference sequence). V was shortened by 4 bases and J by 7 bases, with 16 bases between the two germline ends. DNA of the CDR3: TGTGCCAGCAGTTCCGGCTGGGCAGGGGCTGGCTACACCTTC. Amino acids: CASSSGWAGAGYTF.

The chain combines TRBV5-1 with TRBJ1-3, with 8 nucleotides matching TRBD1. The germline CDR1 and CDR2 sequences are SGHRS and YFSETQ. V gave up 4 bases and J gave up 0 bases; unmatched junction bases: 3. The CDR3 is made up of 15 amino acids. The CDR3 nucleotides are TGCGCCAGCAGCATAACAGGGGGCTCTGGAAACACCATATATTTT. Protein product: CASSITGGSGNTIYF.

The genes are TRBV5-4 and TRBJ2-5, with 8 bases aligning to TRBD1. Looked up from germline, CDR1 is SGHNT and CDR2 is YYREEE (reference sequence). Trimming took 1 base from V and 4 from J; bases not matched to a gene: 6. This CDR3 contains 15 residues. Here the CDR3 reads CASSLTRGPGETQYF. The CDR3 nucleotides read TGTGCCAGCAGCTTGACCAGGGGGCCTGGAGAGACCCAGTACTTC.

The rearrangement uses TRBV18 and TRBJ2-7; no clear D. Germline lookup yields CDR1 KGHSH and CDR2 LQKENI. CDR3 length equals 14 residues. V lost 0 bases, J lost 0 bases, and 6 bases lay in between. The CDR3 DNA is TGTGCCAGCTCACCACCCTCGGTCTCCTACGAGCAGTACTTC. It codes for CASSPPSVSYEQYF. Based on the CDR3 plus reference TRBV18 and TRBJ2-7, the full variable domain is NAGVMQNPRHLVRRRGQEARLRCSPMKGHSHVYWYRQLPEEGLKFMVYLQKENIIDESGMPKERFSAEFPKEGPSILRIQQVVRGDSAAYFCASSPPSVSYEQYFGPGTRLTVT.

This clone was seen just once. The CDR3 bases are TGTGCCAGCTCACAGGGGGGCACGAACACTGAAGCTTTCTTT. Residues: CASSQGGTNTEAFF. J is TRBJ1-1 and V is TRBV18; D is possibly TRBD1 (6 bases). The CDR3 has 14 amino acids. Germline-derived CDR1 and CDR2 are KGHSH and LQKENI. V gave up 4 bases and J gave up 1 base, with 10 bases separating them.

This clone turned up a few times. The J gene is TRBJ2-7, the V gene TRBV19, with unresolved D. CDR3 length equals 13 residues. The V gene lost 3 bases and the J gene lost 1 base, with 7 bases spanning the gap. Germline values: CDR1 LNHDA, CDR2 SQIVND (reference sequence). The CDR3 coding sequence is TGTGCCAGTAGTATCGACGGGTCCTACGAGCAGTACTTC. Protein product: CASSIDGSYEQYF.

This clone was counted a single time. The V and J genes are TRBV19 and TRBJ1-4, with TRBD1 matching 9 bases. Germline values: CDR1 LNHDA, CDR2 SQIVND (reference sequence). The CDR3 covers 15 residues. V was clipped by 6 bases and J by 8 bases; unmatched bases: 10. The CDR3 nucleotides are TGTGCCAGTAGAGCCTCCGGGACAGGGCGAGAAAAACTGTTTTTT. It codes for CASRASGTGREKLFF.

This chain uses TRBV5-5 with TRBJ2-7; 9 nucleotides line up with TRBD2. The J segment lost 3 bases and the V segment lost 1 base, leaving 2 bases of the junction unmatched. From germline, CDR1 is SGHKS and CDR2 YYEKEE (reference sequence). The CDR3 length is 14 residues. CDR3 amino acids: CASSLRGRVYEQYF. The CDR3 DNA sequence: TGTGCCAGCAGCTTGCGCGGGAGGGTCTACGAGCAGTACTTC.

This sequence joins TRBV11-1 and TRBJ2-3; the match to TRBD2 covers 13 bases. V lost 5 bases to trimming and J lost 2 bases; unmatched junction nucleotides: 4. The CDR3 extends over 16 amino acids. Germline-derived CDR1 and CDR2 are SGHAT and FQDESV (reference sequence). CDR3 region: CASSRTSGSPTDTQYF. The DNA for the CDR3 is TGTGCCAGCAGCCGGACTAGCGGGAGCCCCACAGATACGCAGTATTTT.